The clone carrying this TCR beta chain was recorded at least ten times. Its antigen is currently unknown. V lost 7 bases, J lost 4 bases, and 8 bases stayed unmatched. The CDR3 is 15 residues long. CDR1 is MDHEN and CDR2 is SYDVKM in the germline V gene. The data stem from a study of cytomegalovirus exposure and HLA in healthy donors. Overall study context: According to later analysis, the same platform produced the 90 to 150 validation and about 700 first-cohort repertoires. Study results and limitations: In vitro testing confirmed three CMV-associated chains as specific for CMV antigens. Cytomegalovirus association was listed for under 200 TCR beta chains.

The donors were in the roughly 110-subject validation cohort; that cohort was separate from the 666-subject first cohort. Method: immunoSEQ multiplex PCR; TCRdb's copy keeps in-frame clones and lacks some. The table shows about 150,000 clones, with about 86% occurring only once. Sequenced input: PBMCs. The sequence came from a human donor in good health. The chain carries TRBV28 and TRBJ1-5; TRBD1 matches 9 bases. This CDR3 reads CASIRQGDKNQPQHF. The CDR3 bases are TGTGCCAGCATCCGACAGGGGGATAAGAATCAGCCCCAGCATTTT.